These 20 T cell receptor beta chains originate from one sample sequenced in a study of cytomegalovirus exposure and HLA in healthy donors. The PCR made use of 60 Vbeta and 13 Jbeta primers. TCRdb keeps only in-frame clones here, not all; method: immunoSEQ multiplex PCR. Among 270,000 or so clones listed, around nine tenths were seen once. Sequencing was carried out using PBMCs. These receptors all stem from a girl between 2 and 10 years old in good health and CMV-seronegative.

As regards this clone: Mismatch with germline at one junction end may stem from a read error. CDR3 in DNA: TGTGCCAGCAGCCTAGCGGGAGGGCCTGGGGCCAACGTCCTGACTTTC. Translated: CASSLAGGPGANVLTF. This chain connects TRBV7-2 to TRBJ2-6; 12 positions agree with TRBD2. Germline V lookup: CDR1 SGHTA, CDR2 FQGNSA. The CDR3 is made up of 16 amino acids.

This clone was seen a single time. The chain couples TRBV5-6 to TRBJ1-5; the D gene is possibly TRBD1 (5 bases). With 1 base removed from V and 2 bases from J, the gap between germline ends came to 10 bases. Germline assignment: CDR1 SGHDT and CDR2 YYEEEE. CDR3 length: 15 amino acids. CDR3 in amino acids: CASSLQGDRNQPQHF. The CDR3, as DNA: TGTGCCAGCAGCTTGCAGGGTGATCGCAATCAGCCCCAGCATTTT.

CDR3 DNA: TGTGCCAGCAGACAGACAGGCACTGGGAATTCACCCCTCCACTTT. Translated: CASRQTGTGNSPLHF. The rearrangement links TRBV14 to TRBJ1-6, with D perhaps TRBD1 (6 bases). V dropped 6 bases and J dropped 7 bases, with 16 bases sitting between them. The CDR3 covers 15 residues. The germline V gene has CDR1 SGHDN and CDR2 FVKESK.

This clone has just one count. This rearrangement joins TRBV7-9 to TRBJ2-5; tentative D call: TRBD1 (6 bases). The germline V gene has CDR1 SEHNR and CDR2 FQNEAQ (reference sequence). CDR3 size: 15 residues. The germline V and J ends were trimmed by 4 bases and 2 bases, with 14 bases remaining between them. The CDR3 DNA reads TGTGCCAGCAGCTGGGGCCGGGACAAACAAGAGACCCAGTACTTC. Translation gives CASSWGRDKQETQYF.

This clone has a handful of counts. This chain links TRBV27 with TRBJ1-2; D is ambiguous. Trimming took off 5 bases at V and 1 base at J, with 8 bases between the two ends. The CDR3 sequence is 13 residues long. In germline, CDR1 is MNHEY, CDR2 SMNVEV (reference sequence). The CDR3 DNA sequence: TGTGCCAGCAGTCCTACAGTTAACTATGGCTACACCTTC. Protein product: CASSPTVNYGYTF.

In DNA, the CDR3 is TGTGCCAGCAGCACCGCGGGGGGTAACTCTGGAAACACCATATATTTT. Translation gives CASSTAGGNSGNTIYF. The rearrangement uses TRBV7-8 and TRBJ1-3; D perhaps matches TRBD1 (5 bases). The CDR3 totals 16 residues. The germline V gene encodes CDR1 SGHVS and CDR2 FQNEAQ. V was clipped by 5 bases and J by 0 bases, with 14 bases between them.

This chain uses TRBV7-6 with TRBJ2-1, with TRBD2 identical over 14 bases. The CDR3 is made up of 15 amino acids. Per germline, CDR1 SGHVS and CDR2 FNYEAQ. V dropped 5 bases and J dropped 9; count of bases not matched to a gene: 6. The CDR3 bases are TGTGCCAGCAGCAGGGGACTAGCGGGAGAGGCTGAGCAGTTCTTC. Its protein product is CASSRGLAGEAEQFF.

CDR3 amino acids: CASSAPLAVIDTQYF. In nucleotides, the CDR3 is TGTGCCAGCAGTGCCCCACTAGCGGTTATAGATACGCAGTATTTT. V usage is TRBV28 and J usage is TRBJ2-3; 8 bases are shared with TRBD2. The V and J ends lost 5 bases and 5 bases, in that order; junction bases with no gene match: 9. This CDR3 contains 15 residues. The germline V gene encodes CDR1 MDHEN and CDR2 SYDVKM.

V and J are TRBV27 and TRBJ1-1; D possibly corresponds to TRBD1 (6 bases). The V and J ends lost 2 bases and 4 bases respectively, with 11 bases between them. Germline-derived CDR1 and CDR2 are MNHEY and SMNVEV (reference sequence). This CDR3 has 14 amino acids. The CDR3 is CASSLRADSTEAFF. In nucleotides, the CDR3 is TGTGCCAGCAGTTTACGGGCGGACAGCACTGAAGCTTTCTTT.

The CDR3 bases are TGCAGCGTTGAATCCCAGGGGGCGGTCTACGAGCAGTACTTC. Protein: CSVESQGAVYEQYF. The chain joins TRBV29-1 to TRBJ2-7, with 8 nucleotides matching TRBD1. CDR1 is SQVTM and CDR2 is ANQGSEA in the germline V gene. The trim removed 2 bases at V and 3 bases at J, leaving 6 bases unmatched. The CDR3 loop spans 14 amino acids.

This clone was recorded a few times. The chain has TRBV6-1 and TRBJ2-3; no reliable D call. The CDR3 covers 12 residues. Trimming pared 3 bases from V and 4 bases from J, leaving 5 bases between. CDR1 is MNHNS, CDR2 SASEGT, per germline. Written as DNA, the CDR3 is TGTGCCAGCAGTGATTTCGCAGATACGCAGTATTTT. It codes for CASSDFADTQYF.

This chain connects TRBV6-6 to TRBJ2-1; TRBD2 aligns across 10 bases. Germline V gene lookup returns CDR1 MNHNY and CDR2 SVGAGI (reference sequence). CDR3 length: 15 residues. The ends lost 7 bases at V and 9 bases at J; junction bases unmatched: 12. The CDR3 DNA is TGTGCCAGCACGATCCTAGCGGGAGCGCCCAGTGAGCAGTTCTTC. It translates to CASTILAGAPSEQFF.

V usage is TRBV30 and J usage is TRBJ1-1; possibly TRBD1 for D (5 bases). Germline values: CDR1 GTSNPN, CDR2 SVGIG (reference sequence). The V end was cut by 3 bases, the J end by 1 base, with 15 bases between. The CDR3 has 15 residues. CDR3 nucleotides: TGTGCCTGGAGGGGGACGGGGGTCGGGAACACTGAAGCTTTCTTT. The encoded protein is CAWRGTGVGNTEAFF.

The V gene is TRBV2, the J gene TRBJ1-2, with 9 bases aligning to TRBD1. CDR1 is SNHLY, CDR2 FYNNEI, per germline. The CDR3 loop spans 17 amino acids. V was clipped by 0 bases and J by 4 bases; unmatched bases: 9. In nucleotides, the CDR3 is TGTGCCAGCAGTGAAGCGGGGCGGGACAGGGTGGCCTATGGCTACACCTTC. Its protein is CASSEAGRDRVAYGYTF.

This chain links TRBV5-3 with TRBJ2-5, with D hard to call. The end of the DNA aligns better with TRBJ2-7, so the J call may be wrong. TRBV5-3 is flagged as an ORF with uncertain function. The CDR3 is 11 amino acids. The CDR3 loop reads CARSLFSEQYF. Written as DNA, the CDR3 is TGTGCCAGAAGCTTGTTTTCCGAGCAGTACTTC.

This rearrangement joins TRBV5-1 to TRBJ2-2; 8 bases agree with TRBD2. This CDR3 contains 16 residues. Germline V lookup: CDR1 SGHRS, CDR2 YFSETQ. Trimming at V came to 2 bases and at J to 2 bases, leaving 5 bases not matched to a gene. Here the CDR3 DNA reads TGCGCCAGCAGCTTCAGTCGGGGGGGCAACACCGGGGAGCTGTTTTTT. Translation gives CASSFSRGGNTGELFF.

The chain recombines TRBV10-3 with TRBJ2-3, with D possibly being TRBD1 (6 bases). The CDR3 loop spans 14 amino acids. Germline lookup yields CDR1 ENHRY and CDR2 SYGVKD. V shed 8 bases and J shed 2 bases, with 14 bases lying between them. As DNA, the CDR3 is TGTGCCATCGGTAGGGCAGGGGACACAGATACGCAGTATTTT. This sequence encodes CAIGRAGDTDTQYF.

The gene calls are TRBV5-4 and TRBJ2-5; TRBD2 matches at 7 bases. The V gene's germline CDR1 is SGHNT and CDR2 YYREEE (reference sequence). This CDR3 region has 15 residues. The J segment lost 1 base and the V segment lost 2 bases, leaving 5 bases of the junction unmatched. The CDR3 nucleotides read TGTGCCAGCAGCTTCCGGGGGGACCTCCAAGAGACCCAGTACTTC. The encoded protein is CASSFRGDLQETQYF.

V is TRBV11-2 and J is TRBJ2-7, with 7 bases lining up with TRBD1. CDR1 and CDR2 (germline): SGHAT, FQNNGV. Losses at the gene ends were 1 base for V and 3 bases for J; bases not matched to a gene: 6. The CDR3 contains 15 residues. The CDR3 region is CASSLGTGDLYEQYF. Here the CDR3 DNA reads TGTGCCAGCAGCTTAGGGACAGGCGACCTCTACGAGCAGTACTTC.

This rearrangement joins TRBV30 to TRBJ2-7, with 7 bases fitting TRBD1. The ends lost 7 bases at V and 3 bases at J; junction bases unmatched: 6. Germline CDR1 GTSNPN, CDR2 SVGIG (reference sequence). The CDR3 is made up of 12 amino acids. CDR3 nucleotides: TGTGCCTCGTCGGGACAGAGCTACGAGCAGTACTTC. Protein: CASSGQSYEQYF. Supplemented by reference TRBV30 and TRBJ2-7, the full variable domain reads SQTIHQWPATLVQPVGSPLSLECTVEGTSNPNLYWYRQAAGRGLQLLFYSVGIGQISSEVPQNLSASRPQDRQFILSSKKLLLSDSGFYLCASSGQSYEQYFGPGTRLTVT.